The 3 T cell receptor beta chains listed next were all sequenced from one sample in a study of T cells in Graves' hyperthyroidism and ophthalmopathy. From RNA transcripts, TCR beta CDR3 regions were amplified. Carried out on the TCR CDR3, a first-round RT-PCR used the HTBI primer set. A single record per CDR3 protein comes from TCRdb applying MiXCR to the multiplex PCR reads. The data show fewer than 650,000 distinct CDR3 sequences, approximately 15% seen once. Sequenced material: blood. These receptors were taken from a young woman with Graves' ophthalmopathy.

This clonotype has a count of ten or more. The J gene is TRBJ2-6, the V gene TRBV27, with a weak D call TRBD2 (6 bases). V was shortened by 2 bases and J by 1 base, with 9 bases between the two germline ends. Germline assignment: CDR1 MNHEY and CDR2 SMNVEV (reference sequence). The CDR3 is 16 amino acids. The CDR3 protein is CASSLSGPSGANVLTF. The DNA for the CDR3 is TGTGCCAGCAGTTTAAGCGGGCCGTCTGGGGCCAACGTCCTGACTTTC.

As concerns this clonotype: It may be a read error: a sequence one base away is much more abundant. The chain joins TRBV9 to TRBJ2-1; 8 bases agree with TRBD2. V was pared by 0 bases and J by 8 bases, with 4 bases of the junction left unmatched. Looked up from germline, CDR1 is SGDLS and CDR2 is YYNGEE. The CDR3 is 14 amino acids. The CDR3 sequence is CASSVAGGRDEQFF. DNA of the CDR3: TGTGCCAGCAGCGTAGCGGGAGGGCGGGATGAGCAGTTCTTC. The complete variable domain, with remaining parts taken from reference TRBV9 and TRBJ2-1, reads DSGVTQTPKHLITATGQRVTLRCSPRSGDLSVYWYQQSLDQGLQFLIQYYNGEERAKGNILERFSAQQFPDLHSELNLSSLELGDSALYFCASSVAGGRDEQFFGPGTRLTVL.

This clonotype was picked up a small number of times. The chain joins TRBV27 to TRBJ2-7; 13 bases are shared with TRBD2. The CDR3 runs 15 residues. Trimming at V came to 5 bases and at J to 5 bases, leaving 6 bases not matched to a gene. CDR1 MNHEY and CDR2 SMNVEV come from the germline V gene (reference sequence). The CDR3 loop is CASSPWTSGSNEQYF. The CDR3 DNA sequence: TGTGCCAGCAGTCCTTGGACTAGCGGGAGCAACGAGCAGTACTTC.